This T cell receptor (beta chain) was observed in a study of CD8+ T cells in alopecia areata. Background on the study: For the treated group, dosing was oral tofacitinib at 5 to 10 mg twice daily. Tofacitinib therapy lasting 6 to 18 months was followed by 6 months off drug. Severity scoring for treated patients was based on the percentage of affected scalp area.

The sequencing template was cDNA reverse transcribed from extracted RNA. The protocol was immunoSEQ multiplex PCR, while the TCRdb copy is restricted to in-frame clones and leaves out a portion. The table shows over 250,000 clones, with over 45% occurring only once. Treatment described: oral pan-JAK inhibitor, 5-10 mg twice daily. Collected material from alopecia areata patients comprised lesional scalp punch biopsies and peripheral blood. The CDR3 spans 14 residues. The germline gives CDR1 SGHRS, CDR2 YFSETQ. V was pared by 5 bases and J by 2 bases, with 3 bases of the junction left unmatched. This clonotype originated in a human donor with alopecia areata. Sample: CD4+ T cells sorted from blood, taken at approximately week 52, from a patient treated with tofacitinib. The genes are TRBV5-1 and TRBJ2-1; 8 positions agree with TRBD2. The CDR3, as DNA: TGCGCCAGCAGAGAGGGACTAGCCTACAATGAGCAGTTCTTC. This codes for CASREGLAYNEQFF.